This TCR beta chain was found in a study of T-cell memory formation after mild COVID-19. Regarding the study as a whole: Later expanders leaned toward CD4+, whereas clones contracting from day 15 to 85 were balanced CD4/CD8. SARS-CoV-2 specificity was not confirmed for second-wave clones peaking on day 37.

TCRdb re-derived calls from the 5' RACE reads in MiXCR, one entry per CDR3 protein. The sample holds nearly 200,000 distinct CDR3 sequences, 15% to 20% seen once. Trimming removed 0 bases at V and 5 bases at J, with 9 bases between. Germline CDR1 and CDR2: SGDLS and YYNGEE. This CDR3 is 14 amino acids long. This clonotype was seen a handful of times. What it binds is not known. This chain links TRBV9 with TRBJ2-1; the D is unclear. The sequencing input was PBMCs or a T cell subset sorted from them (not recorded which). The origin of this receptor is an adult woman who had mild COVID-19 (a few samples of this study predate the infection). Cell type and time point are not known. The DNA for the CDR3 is TGTGCCAGCAGCGTAGAAGGCTTTCACAATGAGCAGTTCTTC. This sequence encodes CASSVEGFHNEQFF.